One sample yielded the 8 T cell receptor beta chains listed below, sequenced in a study of CD8+ T cells in alopecia areata. cDNA reverse transcribed from extracted RNA served as the sequencing template. Method: immunoSEQ multiplex PCR; TCRdb's copy keeps in-frame clones and lacks some. Of 130,000 to 150,000 clones in the sample, 51% were seen once. This specimen was CD4+ T cells sorted from blood, taken at week 0. Receptor source: a human donor with alopecia areata.

V and J are TRBV6-5 and TRBJ2-5; no reliable D call. CDR3 size: 11 residues. Germline CDR1 reads MNHEY; CDR2 reads SVGAGI. V shed 7 bases and J shed 3 bases, with 6 bases lying between them. Written as DNA, the CDR3 is TGTGCCAGCATTCGGGAAGAGACCCAGTACTTC. Protein sequence: CASIREETQYF.

The CDR3 loop reads CAIVSGKMAYEQYF. The CDR3 coding sequence is TGTGCCATCGTTAGCGGGAAAATGGCCTACGAGCAGTACTTC. The V call is TRBV7-9, the J call TRBJ2-7, with TRBD2 matching over 8 bases. Germline CDR1 and CDR2: SEHNR and FQNEAQ (reference sequence). There are 14 residues in the CDR3. Trimming cost V 10 bases and J 2 bases; bases outside gene matches: 10. The whole variable domain, remainder taken from reference TRBV7-9 and TRBJ2-7, is DTGVSQNPRHKITKRGQNVTFRCDPISEHNRLYWYRQTLGQGPEFLTYFQNEAQLEKSRLLSDRFSAERPKGSFSTLEIQRTEQGDSAMYLCAIVSGKMAYEQYFGPGTRLTVT.

This clone occurred a few times. The rearrangement joins TRBV5-4 to TRBJ2-5, with a possible D match to TRBD2 (5 bases). The germline V gene encodes CDR1 SGHNT and CDR2 YYREEE (reference sequence). There are 13 residues in the CDR3. The germline V and J ends were trimmed by 2 bases and 5 bases, with 10 bases remaining between them. The CDR3 bases are TGTGCCAGCAGCTTACGGGGTTCGGAGACCCAGTACTTC. Translating it yields CASSLRGSETQYF.

With regard to this clone: The sample has other DNA sequences that encode this CDR3 too. The genes are TRBV29-1 and TRBJ2-3; D uncertain. The germline V and J ends were trimmed by 6 bases and 3 bases, with 4 bases remaining between them. The V gene's germline CDR1 is SQVTM and CDR2 ANQGSEA. This CDR3 is 10 amino acids long. CDR3 sequence reads: CSVGTDTQYF. The DNA of the CDR3 is TGCAGCGTCGGGACAGATACGCAGTATTTT.

This chain connects TRBV28 to TRBJ1-1; D gene unclear. The CDR3 has 12 residues. Trimming took off 2 bases at V and 8 bases at J, with 9 bases between the two ends. Germline CDR1 MDHEN, CDR2 SYDVKM. The DNA of the CDR3 is TGTGCCAGCAGTTTACTTGGGTTAGAAGCTTTCTTT. Translating gives CASSLLGLEAFF.

The chain combines TRBV7-9 with TRBJ2-3, with D maybe TRBD1 (7 bases). CDR3 size: 15 residues. V was trimmed by 8 bases and J by 5 bases, leaving 20 bases between them. Germline lookup yields CDR1 SEHNR and CDR2 FQNEAQ (reference sequence). This CDR3 is CASATPRGRGDTQYF. The CDR3 DNA reads TGTGCCAGCGCCACGCCTAGGGGGCGGGGAGATACGCAGTATTTT.

The chain links TRBV30 to TRBJ2-2; TRBD2 aligns across 13 bases. This CDR3 is 20 amino acids long. The V and J ends lost 0 bases and 7 bases, in that order; junction bases with no gene match: 17. Germline lookup yields CDR1 GTSNPN and CDR2 SVGIG (reference sequence). CDR3 sequence (DNA): TGTGCCTGGAGTGTTTTACTCCGGACTAGCGGGAGAGGGGCAATCGGGGAGCTGTTTTTT. Translated: CAWSVLLRTSGRGAIGELFF. Filled out from reference TRBV30 and TRBJ2-2, the complete variable domain reads SQTIHQWPATLVQPVGSPLSLECTVEGTSNPNLYWYRQAAGRGLQLLFYSVGIGQISSEVPQNLSASRPQDRQFILSSKKLLLSDSGFYLCAWSVLLRTSGRGAIGELFFGEGSRLTVL.

The chain combines TRBV30 with TRBJ1-1; a weak D match, TRBD1 (5 bases). The germline gives CDR1 GTSNPN, CDR2 SVGIG (reference sequence). Trimming took off 2 bases at V and 4 bases at J, with 11 bases between the two ends. This CDR3 is built from 13 residues. CDR3 nucleotide sequence: TGTGCCTGGAGTACCTGGGGGGGCACTGAAGCTTTCTTT. Its translation: CAWSTWGGTEAFF.